The 14 T cell receptor beta chains listed next were all sequenced from one sample in a study of control samples from healthy donors and cancer patients. TCRdb's copy holds only in-frame clones and misses some; the assay was immunoSEQ multiplex PCR. The sample records about 130,000 clones, 90% being singletons. The sample comprised blood. These receptors all stem from a man aged 18 to 29 in good health.

The chain recombines TRBV7-8 with TRBJ2-7, with D perhaps being TRBD1 or TRBD2 (6 bases each). In germline, CDR1 is SGHVS, CDR2 FQNEAQ. The CDR3 is 16 amino acids. V lost 5 bases to trimming and J lost 3 bases, with 20 bases between them. CDR3 DNA: TGTGCCAGCAGCCCAGAGGGCAGGGGCGGGATCTACGAGCAGTACGTC. Its protein is CASSPEGRGGIYEQYV.

The rearrangement uses TRBV9 and TRBJ2-1; D uncertain. CDR1 SGDLS and CDR2 YYNGEE come from the germline V gene. The CDR3 covers 15 residues. The ends were cut back, 3 bases at V and 0 bases at J, with 10 bases in the middle. The CDR3 loop reads CASSAHVSSYNEQFF. Written as DNA, the CDR3 is TGTGCCAGCAGCGCCCATGTAAGCTCCTACAATGAGCAGTTCTTC.

The V call is TRBV30, the J call TRBJ2-7; the D gene is possibly TRBD1 (5 bases). This CDR3 has 14 amino acids. Germline CDR1 reads GTSNPN; CDR2 reads SVGIG (reference sequence). Trimming shortened V by 4 bases and J by 0 bases, and 13 bases separated the two germline ends. The CDR3 DNA is TGTGCCTGGACCCGTATAGGGGTCTCCTACGAGCAGTACTTC. It encodes CAWTRIGVSYEQYF.

J is TRBJ2-5 and V is TRBV5-1, with 8 bases fitting TRBD2. Germline V lookup: CDR1 SGHRS, CDR2 YFSETQ. V was pared by 2 bases and J by 1 base, with 4 bases of the junction left unmatched. The CDR3 totals 15 residues. The CDR3, as DNA: TGCGCCAGCAGCTTCGGCCGGGGGGGCCAAGAGACCCAGTACTTC. Residues: CASSFGRGGQETQYF.

The J gene is TRBJ1-1, the V gene TRBV30, with D uncertain. Per the germline V gene, CDR1 is GTSNPN and CDR2 is SVGIG (reference sequence). The CDR3 extends over 14 amino acids. Trimming shortened V by 0 bases and J by 8 bases, and 16 bases separated the two germline ends. CDR3 residues: CAWSVPPARIEAFF. CDR3 in DNA: TGTGCCTGGAGTGTACCTCCGGCCAGAATCGAAGCTTTCTTT. Full variable domain (remainder filled in from reference TRBV30 and TRBJ1-1): SQTIHQWPATLVQPVGSPLSLECTVEGTSNPNLYWYRQAAGRGLQLLFYSVGIGQISSEVPQNLSASRPQDRQFILSSKKLLLSDSGFYLCAWSVPPARIEAFFGQGTRLTVV.

The rearrangement joins TRBV11-2 to TRBJ2-2, with D possibly being TRBD2 (6 bases). This CDR3 is 17 amino acids long. The germline V gene encodes CDR1 SGHAT and CDR2 FQNNGV. Trimming removed 5 bases at V and 1 base at J, with 17 bases between. The CDR3 protein is CASSHSEGRGNTGELFF. DNA for the CDR3: TGTGCCAGCAGCCATAGCGAAGGGCGGGGGAACACCGGGGAGCTGTTTTTT.

The gene calls are TRBV6-1 and TRBJ1-5; TRBD1 is a possible D gene (5 bases). The CDR3 extends over 16 amino acids. The germline V gene encodes CDR1 MNHNS and CDR2 SASEGT. The germline V and J ends were trimmed by 0 bases and 6 bases, with 15 bases remaining between them. The CDR3 region is CASSEAPGRRAQPQHF. CDR3 coding DNA: TGTGCCAGCAGTGAAGCCCCAGGGAGGCGGGCTCAGCCCCAGCATTTT.

V and J are TRBV10-3 and TRBJ2-2; maybe TRBD2 (6 bases). This CDR3 has 15 residues. Germline V gene lookup returns CDR1 ENHRY and CDR2 SYGVKD. Trimming cost V 7 bases and J 4 bases, with 16 bases left between them. CDR3 nucleotide sequence: TGTGCCATCACCTTTGACCTGGGGGGCACCGGGGAGCTGTTTTTT. Its translation: CAITFDLGGTGELFF.

The chain couples TRBV4-2 to TRBJ1-2, with no clear D. The CDR3 loop spans 17 amino acids. Germline V gene lookup returns CDR1 LGHNA and CDR2 YNFKEQ. V was cut by 4 bases and J by 4 bases, with 22 bases left in between. The CDR3 protein is CASSRGEAWAKFYGYTF. The CDR3 bases are TGTGCCAGCAGCCGCGGCGAGGCATGGGCGAAGTTCTATGGCTACACCTTC.

The chain joins TRBV7-9 to TRBJ2-7; D perhaps matches TRBD1 (5 bases). CDR1 SEHNR and CDR2 FQNEAQ come from the germline V gene (reference sequence). This CDR3 has 12 residues. The germline V and J ends were trimmed by 8 bases and 3 bases, with 11 bases remaining between them. For the CDR3, the DNA is TGTGCCAGCTCAGGGTCTGGCTACGAGCAGTACTTC. It encodes CASSGSGYEQYF.

Concerning this clone: Within the sample, other DNA sequences also encode this same CDR3. CDR3: CASKRQGEAFF. CDR3 nucleotides: TGTGCCAGCAAAAGACAGGGTGAAGCTTTCTTT. V and J are TRBV6-5 and TRBJ1-1; 7 bases map to TRBD1. V trimming: 7 bases; J trimming: 7 bases; junction bases outside the gene matches: 3. CDR1 and CDR2 (germline): MNHEY, SVGAGI. The CDR3 is 11 amino acids.

This clone was counted a single time. The chain recombines TRBV10-3 with TRBJ2-1, with D possibly being TRBD1 or TRBD2 (6 bases each). The CDR3 has 13 residues. V was trimmed by 11 bases and J by 0 bases, leaving 11 bases between them. CDR1 and CDR2 from the germline V gene are ENHRY and SYGVKD. Here the CDR3 DNA reads TGTGCCGCCAGGGGAGGCTCCTACAATGAGCAGTTCTTC. Protein: CAARGGSYNEQFF.

J is TRBJ2-1 and V is TRBV4-2; 7 nucleotides align to TRBD2. Germline V gene sequence: CDR1 LGHNA, CDR2 YNFKEQ. The junction had 7 bases not matched to a gene; V was cut back by 1 base and J by 4 bases. The CDR3 is 16 amino acids. CDR3 coding DNA: TGTGCCAGCAGCCAAGCCCTGGGCGGGAGTTACAATGAGCAGTTCTTC. Protein: CASSQALGGSYNEQFF.

The chain has TRBV29-1 and TRBJ2-1, with D uncertain. Between the trimmed V and J ends, which lost 8 bases and 0 bases, there was a span of 14 bases. The CDR3 extends over 14 amino acids. Germline assignment: CDR1 SQVTM and CDR2 ANQGSEA. This CDR3 reads CSLGPVSSYNEQFF. CDR3 DNA: TGCAGCCTGGGTCCGGTAAGCTCCTACAATGAGCAGTTCTTC.